A single sample gave rise to the 11 T cell receptor beta chains below, sequenced in a study of glioma-infiltrating T cells. Amplification of TCR alpha and beta CDR3 regions from RNA used iRepertoire nested multiplex PCR. One entry per CDR3 protein results from TCRdb running MiXCR on the multiplex PCR reads. The table lists 100,000 to 150,000 distinct CDR3 sequences, around 23% of them singletons, with roughly 15% in the top ten. Source material: glioma tissue, nonneoplastic brain tissue, or PBMCs (not recorded which). The receptors were gathered from a human donor with low-grade glioma or glioblastoma, undergoing nonglioma brain surgery, or in good health (not recorded which).

A few counts support this clonotype. The V call is TRBV5-1, the J call TRBJ2-1; 11 positions agree with TRBD2. The CDR3 has 17 residues. J gave up 4 bases and V 3 bases, and 9 bases lay outside the gene matches. Germline V CDR1 and CDR2: SGHRS, YFSETQ. The CDR3 loop reads CASSSYSGRAEYNEQFF. The CDR3 nucleotides read TGCGCCAGCAGCTCATATAGCGGGAGGGCCGAATACAATGAGCAGTTCTTC.

Ten or more counts support this clonotype. The chain carries TRBV4-3 and TRBJ2-7; D could derive from TRBD1 or TRBD2 (5 bases each). This CDR3 comprises 14 residues. The V gene's germline CDR1 is LGHNA and CDR2 YSLEER. The germline V and J ends were trimmed by 1 base and 6 bases, with 13 bases remaining between them. CDR3 in amino acids: CASSQVLRGGEQYF. The CDR3 region has the DNA TGCGCCAGCAGCCAAGTTCTACGGGGCGGCGAGCAGTACTTC.

A few counts support this clonotype. The chain has TRBV30 and TRBJ2-1; 8 nucleotides line up with TRBD2. V trimming: 0 bases; J trimming: 5 bases; junction bases outside the gene matches: 9. The CDR3 consists of 16 residues. Germline assignment: CDR1 GTSNPN and CDR2 SVGIG (reference sequence). CDR3: CAWSVVGTRANNEQFF. CDR3 DNA: TGTGCCTGGAGTGTAGTCGGGACTAGGGCAAACAATGAGCAGTTCTTC.

This clonotype was observed many times. The chain recombines TRBV6-1 with TRBJ2-7, with a possible D match to TRBD1 (6 bases). CDR3 length equals 13 residues. Trimming removed 6 bases at V and 2 bases at J, with 11 bases between. From germline, CDR1 is MNHNS and CDR2 SASEGT. CDR3 protein: CASRAQGTYEQYF. CDR3 nucleotides: TGTGCCAGCAGAGCCCAGGGGACCTACGAGCAGTACTTC.

This clonotype has at least ten counts. The chain carries TRBV6-1 and TRBJ1-5; D gene uncertain. CDR3 length: 14 residues. CDR1 and CDR2 (germline): MNHNS, SASEGT. Trimming took off 8 bases at V and 2 bases at J, with 13 bases between the two ends. The CDR3 loop reads CASQTFLGNQPQHF. The DNA of the CDR3 is TGTGCCAGCCAAACTTTCTTGGGCAATCAGCCCCAGCATTTT.

This clonotype was recorded many times. This chain joins TRBV6-1 and TRBJ2-7, with D possibly matching TRBD1 (6 bases). Per the germline V gene, CDR1 is MNHNS and CDR2 is SASEGT. The V gene lost 5 bases and the J gene lost 9 bases, with 11 bases spanning the gap. This CDR3 is built from 11 residues. CDR3 in amino acids: CASSSTGRQYF. Written as DNA, the CDR3 is TGTGCCAGCAGTTCAACAGGGAGGCAGTACTTC.

For this clonotype: Being one base from a much bigger clone, this may be a read error. The CDR3 DNA reads TGTGCCAGCAGATTGGCTCAAGAGACCCAGTACTTC. Its translation: CASRLAQETQYF. The chain employs TRBV7-9 and TRBJ2-5; no definite D call. Germline CDR1 SEHNR, CDR2 FQNEAQ (reference sequence). The CDR3 has 12 amino acids. Trimming pared 6 bases from V and 2 bases from J, leaving 7 bases between.

A remark on this clonotype: This may be a read error: a much more frequent sequence differs by one nucleotide. The chain is built from TRBV7-2 and TRBJ1-2; 7 positions agree with TRBD1. V dropped 5 bases and J dropped 4; count of bases not matched to a gene: 4. The V gene's germline CDR1 is SGHTA and CDR2 FQGNSA. The CDR3 is made up of 13 amino acids. CDR3 DNA sequence: TGTGCCAGCAGCCACGGGACAGTCTATGGCTACACCTTC. Translated: CASSHGTVYGYTF.

At least ten counts were recorded for this clonotype. The chain links TRBV12-3 or TRBV12-4 to TRBJ1-5; D is unresolved. The V gene lost 6 bases and the J gene lost 2 bases, with 8 bases spanning the gap. The CDR3 length is 13 residues. DNA for the CDR3: TGTGCCAGCAGATACCCAGGCAATCAGCCCCAGCATTTT. Protein sequence: CASRYPGNQPQHF.

A note on this clonotype: A read error may be the cause here, since a much bigger clone is one base away. This chain uses TRBV7-3 with TRBJ1-1; 7 positions match TRBD1. The CDR3 contains 20 residues. Germline-derived CDR1 and CDR2 are SGHTA and FQGTGA. In DNA form, the CDR3 reads TGTGCCGGCAGCCTATTCGGCAGGGGGGCGCGAAGTGGTTTGAACACTGAAGCTTTCTTT. Translation: CAGSLFGRGARSGLNTEAFF. The entire variable domain, with the rest obtained from reference TRBV7-3 and TRBJ1-1, is as follows: GAGVSQTPSNKVTEKGKYVELRCDPISGHTALYWYRQSLGQGPEFLIYFQGTGAADDSGLPNDRFFAVRPEGSVSTLKIQRTERGDSAVYLCAGSLFGRGARSGLNTEAFFGQGTRLTVV.

This clonotype has just a few counts. This sequence joins TRBV4-3 and TRBJ2-1; D unresolved. This CDR3 is 12 amino acids long. The germline CDR1 and CDR2 sequences are LGHNA and YSLEER. The germline V and J ends were trimmed by 1 base and 15 bases, with 13 bases remaining between them. CDR3 sequence (DNA): TGCGCCAGCAGCCAAGGGGTAGTTTCGTGGTTCTTC. This sequence encodes CASSQGVVSWFF.